The 27 T cell receptor beta chains given below trace back to one sample, sequenced in a study of blood T cell repertoires in COVID-19. Data came from immunoSEQ multiplex PCR; TCRdb stores just in-frame clones and leaves some out. The sample has roughly 15,000 clones; around 87% are singletons. Sequencing used peripheral blood. Every receptor here comes from a human donor in a cohort sampled during active COVID-19.

The chain carries TRBV10-3 and TRBJ1-2; 8 bases are shared with TRBD1. The CDR3 is 13 residues long. CDR1 is ENHRY and CDR2 is SYGVKD in the germline V gene. V gave up 6 bases and J gave up 4 bases; unmatched junction bases: 4. The CDR3 region has the DNA TGTGCCATCAGCCGGGACAGGAGCTATGGCTACACCTTC. Translated: CAISRDRSYGYTF.

The chain employs TRBV5-1 and TRBJ1-5; 7 nucleotides align to TRBD1. Germline-derived CDR1 and CDR2 are SGHRS and YFSETQ. The CDR3 contains 15 residues. The V and J ends lost 0 bases and 3 bases, in that order; junction bases with no gene match: 3. CDR3 amino acids: CASSLGQGLNQPQHF. DNA for the CDR3: TGCGCCAGCAGCTTGGGACAGGGCCTCAATCAGCCCCAGCATTTT.

The chain employs TRBV6-5 and TRBJ2-7, with D possibly being TRBD2 (5 bases). The CDR3 consists of 13 residues. Germline V CDR1 and CDR2: MNHEY, SVGAGI. Trimming removed 2 bases from V and 5 bases from J, with 10 bases in between. The DNA of the CDR3 is TGTGCCAGCAGTTACGCTAGCTTACACGAGCAGTACTTC. This sequence encodes CASSYASLHEQYF.

J is TRBJ1-2 and V is TRBV7-9; no definite D call. This CDR3 is 13 amino acids long. Germline V gene lookup returns CDR1 SEHNR and CDR2 FQNEAQ (reference sequence). V shed 1 base and J shed 6 bases, with 9 bases lying between them. CDR3: CASSLDHPDGYTF. CDR3 nucleotides: TGTGCCAGCAGCTTAGACCACCCGGATGGCTACACCTTC.

The chain joins TRBV6-5 to TRBJ1-6; a weak D match, TRBD1 (6 bases). Germline CDR1 and CDR2: MNHEY and SVGAGI. V was clipped by 2 bases and J by 7 bases, with 9 bases between them. The CDR3 is made up of 14 amino acids. Here the CDR3 reads CASSYARGNSPLHF. The CDR3, as DNA: TGTGCCAGCAGTTACGCCAGGGGAAATTCACCCCTCCACTTT.

This clone occurred once. The V and J genes are TRBV6-5 and TRBJ2-3; TRBD1 matches 7 bases. With V trimmed by 8 bases and J by 2 bases, 10 bases remained unmatched. The CDR3 runs 15 residues. Germline lookup yields CDR1 MNHEY and CDR2 SVGAGI. CDR3 in amino acids: CASSGTVQYTDTQYF. DNA of the CDR3: TGTGCCAGCTCCGGGACAGTTCAGTACACAGATACGCAGTATTTT.

The gene calls are TRBV4-3 and TRBJ2-3; TRBD2 matches 9 bases. With 0 bases clipped from V and 2 bases from J, the junction kept 18 bases outside the gene matches. Per the germline V gene, CDR1 is LGHNA and CDR2 is YSLEER. This CDR3 region has 21 residues. CDR3 DNA: TGCGCCAGCAGCCAAGATGCTCGTCCCCGATACATAGCGGGGGACACAGATACGCAGTATTTT. It translates to CASSQDARPRYIAGDTDTQYF.

This rearrangement joins TRBV7-9 to TRBJ1-1; maybe TRBD1 (6 bases). The V and J ends lost 1 base and 7 bases respectively, with 22 bases between them. The germline V gene encodes CDR1 SEHNR and CDR2 FQNEAQ (reference sequence). This CDR3 comprises 17 residues. The CDR3 loop reads CASSLGAGTSAGGEAFF. CDR3 coding DNA: TGTGCCAGCAGCTTAGGGGCCGGGACATCCGCGGGAGGTGAAGCTTTCTTT.

J is TRBJ2-3 and V is TRBV11-1; TRBD1 aligns across 8 bases. Germline CDR1 is SGHAT and CDR2 is FQDESV (reference sequence). CDR3 length: 14 residues. The V segment lost 6 bases and the J segment 9 bases; nucleotides outside the gene matches: 11. In DNA form, the CDR3 reads TGTGCCAGCAGACAAACGACAGGGGCGGGGACGCAGTATTTT. Its translation is CASRQTTGAGTQYF. The whole variable domain, remainder taken from reference TRBV11-1 and TRBJ2-3, is EAEVAQSPRYKITEKSQAVAFWCDPISGHATLYWYRQILGQGPELLVQFQDESVVDDSQLPKDRFSAERLKGVDSTLKIQPAELGDSAMYLCASRQTTGAGTQYFGPGTRLTVL.

The chain has TRBV28 and TRBJ1-2; D is unresolved. Germline V CDR1 and CDR2: MDHEN, SYDVKM. V lost 6 bases, J lost 3 bases, and 14 bases lay in between. CDR3 length: 14 amino acids. CDR3 nucleotide sequence: TGTGCCAGCAGACTGAGCCCCCCTTACTATGGCTACACCTTC. Translation: CASRLSPPYYGYTF.

This clone has a single count. V gene TRBV5-1 combines with J gene TRBJ1-2; 7 nucleotides agree with TRBD1. The junction had 16 bases not matched to a gene; V was cut back by 4 bases and J by 4 bases. The germline gives CDR1 SGHRS, CDR2 YFSETQ. The CDR3 is made up of 17 amino acids. The CDR3 sequence is CASSLNTGADYGYGYTF. As DNA, the CDR3 is TGCGCCAGCAGCCTAAATACAGGGGCCGACTATGGCTATGGCTACACCTTC.

The V and J genes are TRBV27 and TRBJ2-7; maybe TRBD1 (6 bases). Germline-derived CDR1 and CDR2 are MNHEY and SMNVEV (reference sequence). The CDR3 totals 17 residues. Trimming took off 4 bases at V and 0 bases at J, with 19 bases between the two ends. The CDR3 region has the DNA TGTGCCAGCAGTTGGACAGTTACTCACTCCAGCTCCTACGAGCAGTACTTC. Translated, it gives CASSWTVTHSSSYEQYF.

This rearrangement joins TRBV6-5 to TRBJ2-7, with 8 bases that match TRBD1. The CDR3 runs to 13 residues. Germline CDR1 reads MNHEY; CDR2 reads SVGAGI. Trimming took 7 bases from V and 7 from J; bases not matched to a gene: 9. The CDR3 DNA is TGTGCCAGCACGGGTCAGGGGGCGCGAGAGCAGTACTTC. Translation gives CASTGQGAREQYF.

This chain connects TRBV18 to TRBJ2-3; D is unclear. This CDR3 comprises 15 residues. Germline V CDR1 and CDR2: KGHSH, LQKENI. The V end was cut by 2 bases, the J end by 0 bases, with 9 bases between. CDR3 nucleotide sequence: TGTGCCAGCTCACCAGTTGGCAGTAGCACAGATACGCAGTATTTT. It yields the protein CASSPVGSSTDTQYF.

This clone was counted a single time. CDR3 residues: CARSWPLAGVPQETQYF. CDR3 DNA: TGTGCCAGAAGCTGGCCCCTAGCGGGAGTTCCCCAAGAGACCCAGTACTTC. V is TRBV5-3 and J is TRBJ2-5, with 10 bases identical to TRBD2. TRBV5-3 is given ORF status, its function remaining uncertain. The V segment lost 3 bases and the J segment 1 base; nucleotides outside the gene matches: 9. This CDR3 comprises 17 residues.

J is TRBJ1-5 and V is TRBV28, with a possible D match to TRBD1 (5 bases). Trimming stripped 4 bases from V and 3 bases from J, with 7 bases between. This CDR3 comprises 13 residues. Looked up from germline, CDR1 is MDHEN and CDR2 is SYDVKM. The CDR3 sequence is CASSWGLNQPQHF. DNA of the CDR3: TGTGCCAGCAGTTGGGGCCTCAATCAGCCCCAGCATTTT.

The V gene is TRBV12-3 or TRBV12-4, the J gene TRBJ1-5, with 7 nucleotides matching TRBD1. The junction had 5 bases not matched to a gene; V was cut back by 5 bases and J by 7 bases. CDR3 length equals 13 residues. For the CDR3, the DNA is TGTGCCAGCAGTGACAGGGAGAGGCAGCCCCAGCATTTT. It specifies CASSDRERQPQHF.

The J gene is TRBJ1-2, the V gene TRBV19; TRBD1 matches 11 bases. The CDR3 sequence is 13 residues long. V gave up 5 bases and J gave up 7 bases; unmatched junction bases: 3. The germline V gene encodes CDR1 LNHDA and CDR2 SQIVND (reference sequence). The CDR3 DNA reads as TGTGCCAGTAGTCCAGGACAGGGGGCTGGCTACACCTTC. It translates to CASSPGQGAGYTF.

V usage is TRBV9 and J usage is TRBJ1-6; TRBD1 aligns across 7 bases. This CDR3 has 15 amino acids. From germline, CDR1 is SGDLS and CDR2 YYNGEE. Trimming took 4 bases from V and 7 from J; bases not matched to a gene: 8. The CDR3 nucleotides read TGTGCCAGCAGCACAACAGGGGAGTTAAATTCACCCCTCCACTTT. This translates into CASSTTGELNSPLHF.

The sample holds a few counts of this clone. This sample includes further DNA sequences coding for the same CDR3. The V gene is TRBV7-3, the J gene TRBJ2-3; 9 positions match TRBD2. In germline, CDR1 is SGHTA, CDR2 FQGTGA. The CDR3 loop spans 15 amino acids. The V and J ends lost 5 bases and 0 bases, in that order; junction bases with no gene match: 3. CDR3 DNA: TGTGCCAGCAGCCTTGCGGGAGGGAGCACAGATACGCAGTATTTT. Amino acids: CASSLAGGSTDTQYF.

This chain links TRBV5-1 with TRBJ2-1; TRBD2 matches at 9 bases. The CDR3 contains 16 residues. Germline trimming cut 0 bases from V and 4 bases from J; bases unmatched to any gene: 5. Germline CDR1 SGHRS, CDR2 YFSETQ. The CDR3 loop is CASSLDGGRGYNEQFF. DNA for the CDR3: TGCGCCAGCAGCTTGGACGGCGGGAGGGGTTACAATGAGCAGTTCTTC.

The chain uses TRBV27 and TRBJ1-1; 11 bases match TRBD1. The CDR3 is made up of 14 amino acids. Germline V CDR1 and CDR2: MNHEY, SMNVEV (reference sequence). V shed 5 bases, J shed 3 bases, and the junction held 2 bases outside the gene matches. The CDR3 is CASSGQGAHTEAFF. CDR3 DNA sequence: TGTGCCAGCAGTGGACAGGGGGCGCACACTGAAGCTTTCTTT.

The chain is built from TRBV27 and TRBJ1-4; TRBD1 aligns across 7 bases. With 3 bases clipped from V and 4 bases from J, the junction kept 2 bases outside the gene matches. Germline V lookup: CDR1 MNHEY, CDR2 SMNVEV (reference sequence). CDR3 length equals 14 residues. DNA of the CDR3: TGTGCCAGCAGTTTTGGGGACAGTAATGAAAAACTGTTTTTT. The encoded protein is CASSFGDSNEKLFF.

The chain couples TRBV5-1 to TRBJ2-1; 10 nucleotides agree with TRBD1. CDR1 and CDR2 from the germline V gene are SGHRS and YFSETQ. The CDR3 runs to 15 residues. Unmatched junction bases numbered 8, after V lost 6 bases and J lost 5 bases. The CDR3 DNA reads as TGCGCCAGCACTCCAACCGGGACAGGGGACAATGAGCAGTTCTTC. It translates to CASTPTGTGDNEQFF.

Only one count was recorded for this clone. The V call is TRBV5-5, the J call TRBJ2-7, with TRBD1 as a possible D gene (5 bases). Deletions cut 0 bases from V and 0 bases from J, with 7 bases between. The CDR3 has 14 amino acids. Germline V gives CDR1 SGHKS, CDR2 YYEKEE (reference sequence). CDR3 protein: CASSLGGNSYEQYF. DNA for the CDR3: TGTGCCAGCAGCTTGGGGGGCAACTCCTACGAGCAGTACTTC.

This clone is a singleton in its sample. The V call is TRBV11-2, the J call TRBJ2-7; D gene uncertain. Germline V gene lookup returns CDR1 SGHAT and CDR2 FQNNGV. CDR3 size: 13 residues. V dropped 4 bases and J dropped 1 base, with 8 bases sitting between them. The CDR3 protein is CASSYSQSYEQYF. The CDR3 DNA reads as TGTGCCAGCAGCTATAGCCAGTCCTACGAGCAGTACTTC.

The gene calls are TRBV27 and TRBJ2-6; possibly TRBD1 for D (5 bases). This CDR3 has 15 amino acids. V gave up 5 bases and J gave up 3 bases, with 11 bases separating them. From germline, CDR1 is MNHEY and CDR2 SMNVEV (reference sequence). Here the CDR3 DNA reads TGTGCCAGCAGTCCTCAGGGTTATGGGGCCAACGTCCTGACTTTC. This codes for CASSPQGYGANVLTF. Full variable domain (missing parts from reference TRBV27 and TRBJ2-6): EAQVTQNPRYLITVTGKKLTVTCSQNMNHEYMSWYRQDPGLGLRQIYYSMNVEVTDKGDVPEGYKVSRKEKRNFPLILESPSPNQTSLYFCASSPQGYGANVLTFGAGSRLTVL.